A single TCR beta chain is shown here with its context. The sample is drawn from a study of cytomegalovirus exposure and HLA in healthy donors. The length of the CDR3 is 20 residues. The V gene's germline CDR1 is WNHNN and CDR2 SYGVQD (reference sequence). Trimming cost V 7 bases and J 1 base, with 30 bases left between them. Data came from immunoSEQ multiplex PCR; TCRdb stores just in-frame clones and leaves some out. The sample has around 350,000 clones; roughly 90% are singletons. Sequencing input: PBMCs. The source is a young woman in good health and CMV-seronegative. The chain uses TRBV10-1 and TRBJ2-3; D might be TRBD1 (7 bases). The CDR3 protein is CASTFPRGTVLYIGTDTQYF. The CDR3 DNA reads as TGCGCCAGCACTTTTCCACGCGGGACAGTCCTTTATATCGGCACAGATACGCAGTATTTT.